The entry that follows covers one TCR beta chain sequence. The antigen remains unidentified. The germline CDR1 and CDR2 sequences are LNHDA and SQIVND (reference sequence). There are 13 residues in the CDR3. The J segment lost 6 bases and the V segment lost 4 bases, leaving 4 bases of the junction unmatched. These data come from a study of beta chain features in type 1 diabetes. The authors reverse transcribed all of the isolated RNA, so sequencing captured expressed TCRB transcripts. Repertoires were generated with immunoSEQ multiplex PCR, while TCRdb's copy carries only in-frame clones and drops some. The sample yields 300,000 to 400,000 clones, about 13% seen once. Findings and caveats of the study: For Type 1 diabetes patients, all four CD4+ subsets carried TCRB CDR3s that were moderately but significantly shorter.

The receptor's source is a young woman with type 1 diabetes. The chain carries TRBV19 and TRBJ1-2; 8 bases line up with TRBD1. The sample consisted of naive CD4+ T cells from blood. CDR3 nucleotides: TGTGCCAGTAGTACACGGACAGGGAATGGCTACACCTTC. This sequence encodes CASSTRTGNGYTF.